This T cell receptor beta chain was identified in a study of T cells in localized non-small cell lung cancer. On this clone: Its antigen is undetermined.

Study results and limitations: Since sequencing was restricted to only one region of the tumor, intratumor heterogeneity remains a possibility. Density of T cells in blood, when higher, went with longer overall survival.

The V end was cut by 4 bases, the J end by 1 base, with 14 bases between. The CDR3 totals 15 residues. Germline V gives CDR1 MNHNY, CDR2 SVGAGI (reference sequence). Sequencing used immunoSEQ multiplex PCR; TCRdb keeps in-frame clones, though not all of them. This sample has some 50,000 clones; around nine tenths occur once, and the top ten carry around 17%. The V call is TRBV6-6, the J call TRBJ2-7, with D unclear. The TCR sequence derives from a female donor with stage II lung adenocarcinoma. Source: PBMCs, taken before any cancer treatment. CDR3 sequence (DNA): TGTGCCAGCAGTTTCGGAGATCCTGGGTCCTACGAGCAGTACTTC. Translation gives CASSFGDPGSYEQYF.